This T cell receptor (beta chain) was sequenced for a study of blood T cell repertoires in COVID-19. The assay was immunoSEQ multiplex PCR, and TCRdb's table has in-frame clones only and misses some. The sample gives 200,000 to 250,000 clones, 70% to 85% of which show up once; more than 3% is in the top ten. CDR3 length: 14 residues. Per germline, CDR1 SEHNR and CDR2 FQNEAQ (reference sequence). The junction had 1 base not matched to a gene; V was cut back by 3 bases and J by 3 bases. This TCR derives from a woman between 55 and 75 years old who had recovered from COVID-19. The specimen sequenced was PBMCs or T cells enriched from blood (not recorded which). The genes are TRBV7-9 and TRBJ2-7, with 11 bases lining up with TRBD2. The chain's CDR3 is CASSLTSGNYEQYF. CDR3 sequence (DNA): TGTGCCAGCAGCTTGACTAGCGGGAACTACGAGCAGTACTTC. The variable domain in full, completed from reference TRBV7-9 and TRBJ2-7, reads DTGVSQNPRHKITKRGQNVTFRCDPISEHNRLYWYRQTLGQGPEFLTYFQNEAQLEKSRLLSDRFSAERPKGSFSTLEIQRTEQGDSAMYLCASSLTSGNYEQYFGPGTRLTVT.